Following are 14 T cell receptor beta chains from one sample sequenced in a study of identical twins. Using its own MiXCR run on the 5' RACE reads, TCRdb lists one record per CDR3 protein. In the table there are 450,000 or so distinct CDR3 sequences, roughly 24% of which are singletons. The data also belong to a second study, concerning T cells expressing NK-cell markers.

Sequencing was carried out using CD4+ T cells sorted from blood. The receptor source for this set is a woman between 18 and 29 years old in good health.

The V gene is TRBV9, the J gene TRBJ2-1, with D hard to call. In germline, CDR1 is SGDLS, CDR2 YYNGEE. The CDR3 has 11 amino acids. Trimming took 4 bases from V and 10 from J, leaving 9 bases between them. The CDR3 DNA is TGTGCCAGCAGCTCCGACGTGGAGCAGTTCTTC. This gives the protein CASSSDVEQFF. Full variable domain (remainder filled in from reference TRBV9 and TRBJ2-1): DSGVTQTPKHLITATGQRVTLRCSPRSGDLSVYWYQQSLDQGLQFLIQYYNGEERAKGNILERFSAQQFPDLHSELNLSSLELGDSALYFCASSSDVEQFFGPGTRLTVL.

Only a few counts were recorded for this clonotype. The gene calls are TRBV7-9 and TRBJ1-6, with TRBD1 matching 9 bases. In germline, CDR1 is SEHNR, CDR2 FQNEAQ (reference sequence). V dropped 7 bases and J dropped 6; count of bases not matched to a gene: 4. The CDR3 spans 14 residues. The CDR3 DNA follows: TGTGCCAGCAATTTGGACAGGGGTAATTCACCCCTCCACTTT. Its protein product is CASNLDRGNSPLHF.

Notes on this clonotype: At one end the junction does not follow the germline gene, possibly because of a read error. The chain has TRBV7-7 and TRBJ2-5; TRBD2 matches at 7 bases. Germline V lookup: CDR1 SSHAT, CDR2 FNYEAQ (reference sequence). This CDR3 is 14 amino acids long. CDR3 residues: CASSHLGLRETQYF. The CDR3 DNA reads TGTGCTAGCAGCCATTTGGGACTACGGGAGACCCAGTACTTC.

This clonotype occurred a few times. This chain uses TRBV29-1 with TRBJ2-3; 10 nucleotides agree with TRBD2. The CDR3 length is 12 residues. Looked up from germline, CDR1 is SQVTM and CDR2 is ANQGSEA. V was pared by 7 bases and J by 3 bases, with 1 base of the junction left unmatched. The CDR3 DNA sequence: TGCAGCGAGACTAGCGGGACAGATACGCAGTATTTT. Its translation is CSETSGTDTQYF.

The J gene is TRBJ2-1, the V gene TRBV6-2 or TRBV6-3, with 7 bases identical to TRBD1. Germline assignment: CDR1 MNHEY and CDR2 SVGEGT. V trimming: 5 bases; J trimming: 8 bases; junction bases outside the gene matches: 6. The CDR3 is made up of 13 amino acids. Written as DNA, the CDR3 is TGTGCCAGCAGTCGGACAGGTTACGATGAGCAGTTCTTC. Amino acids: CASSRTGYDEQFF.

The V call is TRBV7-2, the J call TRBJ1-2, with a possible D match to TRBD1 (6 bases). This CDR3 is built from 15 residues. The V end was cut by 1 base, the J end by 7 bases, with 16 bases between. Germline V CDR1 and CDR2: SGHTA, FQGNSA. In DNA, the CDR3 is TGTGCCAGCAGCTTAGTGGCAGGGGAGAATTCTGGCTACACCTTC. Protein product: CASSLVAGENSGYTF.

This rearrangement joins TRBV6-6 to TRBJ2-1; D is unclear. Germline values: CDR1 MNHNY, CDR2 SVGAGI (reference sequence). V lost 8 bases to trimming and J lost 5 bases, with 7 bases between them. CDR3 length: 11 residues. The CDR3 region has the DNA TGTGCCAGCGTATCGAACAATGAGCAGTTCTTC. Protein: CASVSNNEQFF.

Only a few counts were recorded for this clonotype. The V and J genes are TRBV7-9 and TRBJ2-1, with D hard to call. This CDR3 comprises 17 residues. With 4 bases removed from V and 2 bases from J, the gap between germline ends came to 18 bases. Germline V gene data show CDR1 as SEHNR and CDR2 as FQNEAQ (reference sequence). The CDR3 reads CASSSSPLGGTYNEQFF. The CDR3 coding sequence is TGTGCCAGCAGCTCCTCCCCCCTGGGCGGAACCTACAATGAGCAGTTCTTC.

The chain is built from TRBV11-3 and TRBJ2-1, with D perhaps matching TRBD2 (5 bases). CDR1 and CDR2 (germline): SGHNT, YENEEA. V was shortened by 1 base and J by 4 bases, with 14 bases between the two germline ends. CDR3 length: 16 amino acids. CDR3 region: CASSLGYVDSYNEQFF. The CDR3 DNA follows: TGTGCCAGCAGCTTAGGGTACGTGGACTCTTACAATGAGCAGTTCTTC.

This clonotype was observed a few times. The chain joins TRBV5-5 to TRBJ2-7, with D perhaps TRBD1 (6 bases). Per the germline V gene, CDR1 is SGHKS and CDR2 is YYEKEE (reference sequence). V lost 4 bases to trimming and J lost 6 bases, with 17 bases between them. The CDR3 runs to 14 residues. CDR3: CASSRDGSRGEQYF. The CDR3 DNA reads TGTGCCAGCAGCCGCGACGGTTCCAGGGGCGAGCAGTACTTC.

The chain is built from TRBV20-1 and TRBJ2-5; D ambiguous. Germline loops: CDR1 DFQATT, CDR2 SNEGSKA (reference sequence). Trimming took 1 base from V and 5 from J, leaving 11 bases between them. This CDR3 comprises 13 residues. CDR3 in amino acids: CSARVMVVETQYF. The CDR3 nucleotides are TGCAGTGCTAGAGTTATGGTCGTGGAGACCCAGTACTTC.

The genes are TRBV28 and TRBJ2-3, with no clear D. CDR1 is MDHEN, CDR2 SYDVKM, per germline. The ends were cut back, 2 bases at V and 4 bases at J, with 10 bases in the middle. The CDR3 spans 14 residues. The DNA for the CDR3 is TGTGCCAGCAGTTTAGGGTCGTGGGCAGATACGCAGTATTTT. Its translation: CASSLGSWADTQYF.

The V call is TRBV6-6, the J call TRBJ2-5; TRBD2 might be the D (6 bases). V lost 7 bases, J lost 2 bases, and 11 bases lay in between. CDR3 length equals 13 residues. Germline assignment: CDR1 MNHNY and CDR2 SVGAGI (reference sequence). CDR3 region: CASIRREQETQYF. CDR3 coding DNA: TGTGCCAGCATACGGAGGGAGCAAGAGACCCAGTACTTC.

This rearrangement joins TRBV6-1 to TRBJ2-3; TRBD2 matches 8 bases. The J segment lost 3 bases and the V segment lost 2 bases, leaving 4 bases of the junction unmatched. Germline CDR1 MNHNS, CDR2 SASEGT. The CDR3 runs to 15 residues. The CDR3 nucleotides read TGTGCCAGCAGTGAACCGGGACTAGGGACAGATACGCAGTATTTT. Protein: CASSEPGLGTDTQYF.